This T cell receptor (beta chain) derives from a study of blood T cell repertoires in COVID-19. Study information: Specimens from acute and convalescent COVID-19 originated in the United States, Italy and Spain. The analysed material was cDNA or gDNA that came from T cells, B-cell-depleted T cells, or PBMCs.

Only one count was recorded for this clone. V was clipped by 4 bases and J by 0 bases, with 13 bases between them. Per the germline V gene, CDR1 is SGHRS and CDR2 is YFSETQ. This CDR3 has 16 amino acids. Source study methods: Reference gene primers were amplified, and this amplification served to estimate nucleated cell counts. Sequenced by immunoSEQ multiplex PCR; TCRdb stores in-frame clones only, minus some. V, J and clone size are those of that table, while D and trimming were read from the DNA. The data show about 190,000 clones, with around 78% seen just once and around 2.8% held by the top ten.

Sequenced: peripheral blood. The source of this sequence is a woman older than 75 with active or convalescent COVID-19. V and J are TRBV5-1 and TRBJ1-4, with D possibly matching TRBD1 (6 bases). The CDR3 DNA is TGCGCCAGCAGCGGAGCAGCAGGGGCAACTAATGAAAAACTGTTTTTT. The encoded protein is CASSGAAGATNEKLFF.